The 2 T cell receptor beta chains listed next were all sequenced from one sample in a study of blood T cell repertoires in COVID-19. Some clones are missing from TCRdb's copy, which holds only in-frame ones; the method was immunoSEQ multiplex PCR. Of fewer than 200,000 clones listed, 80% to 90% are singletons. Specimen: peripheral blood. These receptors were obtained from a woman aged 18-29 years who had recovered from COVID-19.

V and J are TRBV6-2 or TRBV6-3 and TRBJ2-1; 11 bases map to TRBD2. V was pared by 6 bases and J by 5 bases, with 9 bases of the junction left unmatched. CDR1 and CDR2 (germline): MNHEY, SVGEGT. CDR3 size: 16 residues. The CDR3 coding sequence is TGTGCCAGCAGCCTCAATCTAGCGGGGGGAGACAATGAGCAGTTCTTC. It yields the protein CASSLNLAGGDNEQFF.

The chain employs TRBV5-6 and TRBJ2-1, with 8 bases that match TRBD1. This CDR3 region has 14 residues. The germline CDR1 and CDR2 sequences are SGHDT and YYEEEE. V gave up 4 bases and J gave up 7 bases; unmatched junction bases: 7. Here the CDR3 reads CASSRQDRVNEQFF. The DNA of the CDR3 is TGTGCCAGCAGCCGACAGGACAGGGTGAATGAGCAGTTCTTC.